The present TCR beta chain was sequenced within a study of beta chain features in type 1 diabetes. Blood was drawn once from each donor into heparinised tubes. The draws averaged around 110 mL. This clone occurred a few times. No antigen is known for it. cDNA synthesis used the whole RNA isolate, giving expressed TCRB sequences. Measured with immunoSEQ multiplex PCR; TCRdb has only the in-frame clones, and not every one. Among about 660,000 clones listed, more than 12% were seen once. Study results and caveats: All four CD4+ subsets of Type 1 diabetes patients contained TCRB CDR3s that were moderately but significantly shorter.

V gave up 0 bases and J gave up 0 bases, with 6 bases separating them. Germline lookup yields CDR1 GTSNPN and CDR2 SVGIG (reference sequence). This CDR3 is built from 14 residues. The sequence derives from a man aged 18 to 35 with type 1 diabetes. The sequencing sample was made of naive CD4+ T cells from blood. The chain is built from TRBV30 and TRBJ1-5; unclear D gene. DNA for the CDR3: TGTGCCTGGAGTGTAGACTATAGCAATCAGCCCCAGCATTTT. Translating it yields CAWSVDYSNQPQHF.